This T cell receptor beta chain appears in the sequencing data of a study of regulatory T cells in long-lasting Graves disease. At the level of the study: More than 5 years of antithyroid drugs with positive TSH receptor antibodies defined persistent Graves' disease.

The time point denotes: persistent/refractory GD, antithyroid drugs over 5 years with positive TRAb. PBMC-derived RNA was used for the TCR library. This clonotype has at least ten counts. Its specificity is unknown. The CDR3 is 15 residues long. The ends were cut back, 4 bases at V and 4 bases at J, with 16 bases in the middle. Germline-derived CDR1 and CDR2 are MDHEN and SYDVKM. General study findings and limits: TRBV28, TRBJ1-2 and TRBJ2-5 were favored in persistent disease.

Both iRepertoire HTBI primers and Arm-PCR of CDR3 regions were used to build the TCR beta libraries. Each CDR3 protein gets one entry after TCRdb re-called the multiplex PCR reads with MiXCR. Among some 440,000 distinct CDR3 sequences listed, around 20% were seen once. This sequence was found in a female donor with Graves disease. The starting material was peripheral blood mononuclear cells (PBMCs), obtained when the disease was refractory, from a patient treated with antithyroid drugs. The V call is TRBV28, the J call TRBJ1-2, with D possibly being TRBD1 (6 bases). This CDR3 reads CASSWRDKFLYGYTF. The CDR3 nucleotides are TGTGCCAGCAGTTGGAGGGACAAATTTCTCTATGGCTACACCTTC.